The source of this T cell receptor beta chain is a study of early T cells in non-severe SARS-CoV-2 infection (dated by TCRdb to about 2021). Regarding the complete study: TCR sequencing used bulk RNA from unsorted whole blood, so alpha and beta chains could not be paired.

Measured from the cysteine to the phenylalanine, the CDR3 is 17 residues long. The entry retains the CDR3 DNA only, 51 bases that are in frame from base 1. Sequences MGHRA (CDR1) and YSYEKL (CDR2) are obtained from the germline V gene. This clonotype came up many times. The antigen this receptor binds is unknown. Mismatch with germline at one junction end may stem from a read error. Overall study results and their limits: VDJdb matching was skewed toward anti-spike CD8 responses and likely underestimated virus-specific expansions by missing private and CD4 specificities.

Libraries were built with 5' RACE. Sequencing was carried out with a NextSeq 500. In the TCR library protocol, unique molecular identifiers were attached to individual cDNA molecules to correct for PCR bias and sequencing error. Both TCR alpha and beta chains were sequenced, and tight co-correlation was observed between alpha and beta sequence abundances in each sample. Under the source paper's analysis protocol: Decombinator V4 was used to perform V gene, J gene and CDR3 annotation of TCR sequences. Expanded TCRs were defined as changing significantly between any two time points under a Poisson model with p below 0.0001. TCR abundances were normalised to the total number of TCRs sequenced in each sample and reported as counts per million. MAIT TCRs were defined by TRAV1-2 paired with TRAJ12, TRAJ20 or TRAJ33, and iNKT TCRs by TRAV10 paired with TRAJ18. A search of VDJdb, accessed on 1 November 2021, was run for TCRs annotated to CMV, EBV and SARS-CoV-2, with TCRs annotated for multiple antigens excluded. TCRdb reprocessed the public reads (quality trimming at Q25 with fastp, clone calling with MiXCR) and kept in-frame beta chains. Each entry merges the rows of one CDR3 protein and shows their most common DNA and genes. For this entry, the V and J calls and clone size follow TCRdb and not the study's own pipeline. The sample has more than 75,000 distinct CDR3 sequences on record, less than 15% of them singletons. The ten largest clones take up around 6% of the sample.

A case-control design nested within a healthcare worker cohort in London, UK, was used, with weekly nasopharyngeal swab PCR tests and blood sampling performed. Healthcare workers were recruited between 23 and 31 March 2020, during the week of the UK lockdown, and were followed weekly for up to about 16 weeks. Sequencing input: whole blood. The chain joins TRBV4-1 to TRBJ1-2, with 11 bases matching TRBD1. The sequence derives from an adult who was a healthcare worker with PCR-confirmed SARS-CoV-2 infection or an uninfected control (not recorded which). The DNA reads TGCTCCAGCAGCCGGAGGGACAGGGGGGACTCTAACTATGGCTACACCTTC. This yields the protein CSSSRRDRGDSNYGYTF.